Listed here are 27 T cell receptor beta chains from one sample, sequenced in a study of OX40 agonist ivuxolimab in advanced cancers. Libraries were prepared by immunoSEQ multiplex PCR; TCRdb keeps only in-frame clonotypes and omits some of them. This table has more than 65,000 clones, around nine tenths appearing once. Sequencing used CD4+ or CD8+ T cells sorted from blood, obtained in a trial of the OX40 agonist ivuxolimab. All receptors derive from an adult with an advanced solid tumor such as melanoma, head and neck, liver or kidney cancer.

This clone was seen only once. The chain recombines TRBV19 with TRBJ1-1; D not certain. V lost 7 bases, J lost 11 bases, and 14 bases lay in between. This CDR3 contains 11 residues. CDR1 is LNHDA, CDR2 SQIVND, per germline (reference sequence). CDR3: CASKGPEGAFF. Here the CDR3 DNA reads TGTGCCAGTAAGGGTCCCGAGGGCGCTTTCTTT.

This chain connects TRBV30 to TRBJ1-6, with a tentative D call TRBD1 (6 bases). Germline V gene lookup returns CDR1 GTSNPN and CDR2 SVGIG (reference sequence). The CDR3 spans 16 residues. V was clipped by 0 bases and J by 3 bases, with 12 bases between them. The CDR3 loop is CAWSVPGAVYNSPLHF. CDR3 sequence (DNA): TGTGCCTGGAGTGTGCCAGGGGCGGTCTATAATTCACCCCTCCACTTT.

The CDR3 DNA sequence: TGTGCCAGCACTGGTAGGGAAAAACTGTTTTTT. Encoded protein: CASTGREKLFF. The V gene is TRBV2, the J gene TRBJ1-4; D not certain. V lost 7 bases to trimming and J lost 8 bases, with 8 bases between them. The CDR3 has 11 amino acids. Germline CDR1 reads SNHLY; CDR2 reads FYNNEI.

This clone was recorded a few times. This chain uses TRBV7-3 with TRBJ2-1; 10 bases are a match to TRBD2. The CDR3 covers 15 residues. J gave up 7 bases and V 6 bases, and 9 bases lay outside the gene matches. Germline loops: CDR1 SGHTA, CDR2 FQGTGA. The DNA for the CDR3 is TGTGCCAGCAGTATCACTAGCGGGACGGGTAATGAGCAGTTCTTC. This gives the protein CASSITSGTGNEQFF.

The chain is built from TRBV19 and TRBJ1-2, with unresolved D. Germline CDR1 LNHDA, CDR2 SQIVND (reference sequence). The CDR3 is 15 residues long. V gave up 9 bases and J gave up 8 bases, with 25 bases separating them. Here the CDR3 reads CASTGRSRQLTGYTF. The CDR3 DNA is TGTGCCAGCACCGGGAGGAGCCGACAATTAACGGGCTACACCTTC.

The chain couples TRBV7-2 to TRBJ1-2, with D possibly matching TRBD1 (6 bases). Trimming stripped 6 bases from V and 4 bases from J, with 27 bases between. The CDR3 runs to 18 residues. The V gene's germline CDR1 is SGHTA and CDR2 FQGNSA. CDR3 protein: CASSLQGHEGIKSYGYTF. The CDR3 DNA sequence: TGTGCCAGCAGTCTACAGGGTCACGAGGGAATTAAGAGCTATGGCTACACCTTC.

The V gene is TRBV25-1, the J gene TRBJ2-5; 7 bases are shared with TRBD2. Trimming removed 4 bases from V and 5 bases from J; junction bases left unmatched: 10. CDR1 is MGHDK, CDR2 SYGVNS, per germline. The CDR3 sequence is 15 residues long. The CDR3 spells CASSGGRADLETQYF. CDR3 in DNA: TGTGCCAGCAGTGGAGGGAGGGCCGATTTGGAGACCCAGTACTTC.

This chain connects TRBV11-3 to TRBJ2-1; 10 nucleotides align to TRBD2. Trimming removed 5 bases from V and 5 bases from J; junction bases left unmatched: 3. CDR3 length equals 14 residues. Germline loops: CDR1 SGHNT, CDR2 YENEEA. The CDR3 region is CASSLGTSDNEQFF. The CDR3 nucleotides read TGTGCCAGCAGCCTTGGGACTAGCGACAATGAGCAGTTCTTC.

This chain joins TRBV5-1 and TRBJ1-6, with D unclear. The CDR3 extends over 13 amino acids. V lost 0 bases to trimming and J lost 7 bases, with 5 bases between them. Germline assignment: CDR1 SGHRS and CDR2 YFSETQ. This CDR3 reads CASSLGPNSPLHF. The CDR3 bases are TGCGCCAGCAGCTTGGGGCCAAATTCACCCCTCCACTTT.

The rearrangement links TRBV29-1 to TRBJ2-7; 7 bases match TRBD1. Germline loops: CDR1 SQVTM, CDR2 ANQGSEA. V was pared by 5 bases and J by 4 bases, with 5 bases of the junction left unmatched. The CDR3 spans 12 residues. The CDR3 sequence is CSVRTGYYEQYF. As DNA, the CDR3 is TGCAGCGTTCGGACAGGATATTACGAGCAGTACTTC.

CDR3 loop: CASSLLAGIYNEQFF. CDR3 nucleotides: TGTGCCAGCAGCTTGCTAGCGGGGATCTACAATGAGCAGTTCTTC. The chain has TRBV11-2 and TRBJ2-1; TRBD2 matches at 9 bases. The J segment lost 3 bases and the V segment lost 3 bases, leaving 3 bases of the junction unmatched. The CDR3 length is 15 residues. Germline V gene sequence: CDR1 SGHAT, CDR2 FQNNGV. The full variable domain, with the rest looked up from reference TRBV11-2 and TRBJ2-1, is EAGVAQSPRYKIIEKRQSVAFWCNPISGHATLYWYQQILGQGPKLLIQFQNNGVVDDSQLPKDRFSAERLKGVDSTLKIQPAKLEDSAVYLCASSLLAGIYNEQFFGPGTRLTVL.

The chain recombines TRBV12-5 with TRBJ1-6, with D uncertain. V shed 1 base and J shed 5 bases, with 12 bases lying between them. The CDR3 contains 16 residues. Germline V gives CDR1 LGHNT, CDR2 FRNRAP. As DNA, the CDR3 is TGTGCTAGTGGTTTGGGCTCGGCGTCCGATAATTCACCCCTCCACTTT. This encodes CASGLGSASDNSPLHF.

The rearrangement joins TRBV19 to TRBJ1-3, with D hard to call. Germline V gene data show CDR1 as LNHDA and CDR2 as SQIVND (reference sequence). V lost 4 bases and J 0 bases, leaving 7 bases between the germline ends. The CDR3 loop spans 14 amino acids. The chain's CDR3 is CASSTARSGNTIYF. CDR3 sequence (DNA): TGTGCCAGTAGTACAGCCCGCTCTGGAAACACCATATATTTT.

This chain links TRBV11-3 with TRBJ2-6; D is possibly TRBD1 (5 bases). CDR1 is SGHNT and CDR2 is YENEEA in the germline V gene. V dropped 5 bases and J dropped 3 bases, with 8 bases sitting between them. The CDR3 runs 14 residues. The CDR3 nucleotides read TGTGCCAGCAGCGGGGCTGGTGGGGCCAACGTCCTGACTTTC. Protein sequence: CASSGAGGANVLTF. Full variable domain (missing parts from reference TRBV11-3 and TRBJ2-6): EAGVVQSPRYKIIEKKQPVAFWCNPISGHNTLYWYLQNLGQGPELLIRYENEEAVDDSQLPKDRFSAERLKGVDSTLKIQPAELGDSAVYLCASSGAGGANVLTFGAGSRLTVL.

This clone was seen a single time. The V gene is TRBV5-4, the J gene TRBJ1-2; possible D gene TRBD1, 6 bases. Germline loops: CDR1 SGHNT, CDR2 YYREEE (reference sequence). This CDR3 has 14 residues. With 4 bases removed from V and 4 bases from J, the gap between germline ends came to 14 bases. The CDR3: CASSSRGGLYGYTF. As DNA, the CDR3 is TGTGCCAGCAGCAGCAGAGGGGGACTCTATGGCTACACCTTC.

The chain links TRBV29-1 to TRBJ2-2; TRBD2 is a possible D gene (5 bases). This CDR3 is 14 amino acids long. V was trimmed by 4 bases and J by 7 bases, leaving 16 bases between them. Germline values: CDR1 SQVTM, CDR2 ANQGSEA. Here the CDR3 reads CSVGSVAGDGELFF. CDR3 DNA: TGCAGCGTTGGGTCGGTGGCCGGGGACGGGGAGCTGTTTTTT.

The chain couples TRBV5-4 to TRBJ2-2; TRBD1 or TRBD2 may be the D gene (5 bases each). The germline gives CDR1 SGHNT, CDR2 YYREEE (reference sequence). V was clipped by 0 bases and J by 0 bases, with 9 bases between them. This CDR3 is 16 amino acids long. CDR3 sequence: CASSLGRGANTGELFF. DNA of the CDR3: TGTGCCAGCAGCTTGGGTAGAGGGGCGAACACCGGGGAGCTGTTTTTT.

V usage is TRBV21-1 and J usage is TRBJ1-5; no check of the table's D call, TRBD1, against the DNA was made. TRBV21-1 is listed as a pseudogene. The CDR3 loop spans 17 amino acids. CDR3 protein: CASSSPITGVLNQPQHF. The CDR3 DNA sequence: TGTGCCAGCAGCTCTCCTATTACAGGGGTTCTCAATCAGCCCCAGCATTTT.

The chain recombines TRBV5-1 with TRBJ2-3; 15 bases line up with TRBD2. J lost 5 bases, V lost 0 bases, and 4 bases had no gene match. The germline V gene encodes CDR1 SGHRS and CDR2 YFSETQ. The CDR3 runs to 17 residues. CDR3 nucleotide sequence: TGCGCCAGCAGCTTGGTGGGACTAGCGGGGGGAATAGATACGCAGTATTTT. Translated: CASSLVGLAGGIDTQYF.

V gene TRBV19 combines with J gene TRBJ2-2; D perhaps matches TRBD2 (6 bases). The CDR3 has 15 amino acids. V lost 3 bases and J lost 4, with 12 bases in between. Germline CDR1 is LNHDA and CDR2 is SQIVND (reference sequence). The CDR3 coding sequence is TGTGCCAGTAGTATTGGGGGGAAGGGCACCGGGGAGCTGTTTTTT. It is translated as CASSIGGKGTGELFF.

V is TRBV28 and J is TRBJ1-1; D call uncertain. The CDR3 sequence is 11 residues long. Germline V gene lookup returns CDR1 MDHEN and CDR2 SYDVKM. The ends were cut back, 8 bases at V and 3 bases at J, with 7 bases in the middle. CDR3 protein: CASATYTEAFF. In DNA form, the CDR3 reads TGTGCCAGCGCGACCTACACTGAAGCTTTCTTT.

The chain joins TRBV4-1 to TRBJ1-5, with D possibly matching TRBD1 (5 bases). This CDR3 has 15 residues. Trimming removed 0 bases at V and 3 bases at J, with 9 bases between. The germline V gene encodes CDR1 MGHRA and CDR2 YSYEKL. The CDR3 spells CASSQERGFNQPQHF. The CDR3 DNA follows: TGCGCCAGCAGCCAAGAACGGGGGTTCAATCAGCCCCAGCATTTT.

This chain joins TRBV4-1 and TRBJ1-1; D is undetermined. The CDR3 sequence is 13 residues long. Trimming cost V 1 base and J 11 bases, with 14 bases left between them. Germline V gene lookup returns CDR1 MGHRA and CDR2 YSYEKL. The CDR3 DNA is TGCGCCAGCAGCCAAGTTTTTCGGGGAAGGGCTTTCTTT. Protein product: CASSQVFRGRAFF.

The rearrangement uses TRBV18 and TRBJ2-2, with 7 bases identical to TRBD1. Losses at the gene ends were 4 bases for V and 3 bases for J; bases not matched to a gene: 2. Germline V gene lookup returns CDR1 KGHSH and CDR2 LQKENI. The CDR3 totals 14 residues. The chain's CDR3 is CASSRQGYTGELFF. CDR3 DNA: TGTGCCAGCTCACGACAGGGCTACACCGGGGAGCTGTTTTTT.

The chain carries TRBV7-2 and TRBJ1-2; D gene unclear. The CDR3 sequence is 15 residues long. Trimming stripped 5 bases from V and 5 bases from J, with 18 bases between. The germline gives CDR1 SGHTA, CDR2 FQGNSA. The CDR3 DNA sequence: TGTGCCAGCAGCACCTCTTTTGGAGGGATGTATGGCTACACCTTC. Protein: CASSTSFGGMYGYTF.

The rearrangement joins TRBV19 to TRBJ2-5, with 12 bases aligning to TRBD1. Germline trimming cut 2 bases from V and 5 bases from J; bases unmatched to any gene: 3. Per the germline V gene, CDR1 is LNHDA and CDR2 is SQIVND (reference sequence). The CDR3 runs 15 residues. In DNA form, the CDR3 reads TGTGCCAGTAGTATAAGGGGACAGGGGGCGGAGACCCAGTACTTC. Protein product: CASSIRGQGAETQYF.

This chain joins TRBV29-1 and TRBJ1-4; D is unclear. The germline V and J ends were trimmed by 6 bases and 1 base, with 15 bases remaining between them. The CDR3 consists of 15 residues. From germline, CDR1 is SQVTM and CDR2 ANQGSEA. CDR3 sequence reads: CSVAPREGTNEKLFF. CDR3 sequence (DNA): TGCAGCGTCGCCCCGAGGGAGGGAACTAATGAAAAACTGTTTTTT.